Described below is a single T cell receptor (beta chain) sequence and its context. The target antigen is unknown. Extracted RNA was reverse transcribed into cDNA, the sequencing template. Measured with immunoSEQ multiplex PCR; TCRdb has only the in-frame clones, and not every one. The sample has around 110,000 clones, 84% seen once. These data come from a study of CD8+ T cells in alopecia areata. At the level of the study: For treated patients, severity scores reflected the percentage of scalp area affected.

Study-wide findings and caveats: Scalp and blood retained many expanded lesional clones during tofacitinib. One nonresponder leaves baseline CD8+ expansion's link to response uncertain. Expanded CD8+ clones among the top 100, and scalp clonality, were significantly decreased by tofacitinib.

Treatment of the sample: oral pan-JAK inhibitor, 5-10 mg twice daily. Germline loops: CDR1 SGHNT, CDR2 YYREEE (reference sequence). V shed 2 bases and J shed 2 bases, with 12 bases lying between them. This CDR3 region has 15 residues. The sequence was collected from a human donor with alopecia areata. The V call is TRBV5-4, the J call TRBJ2-3, with unresolved D. This specimen was CD8+ T cells sorted from blood, taken at week 24, from a patient treated with tofacitinib. CDR3 residues: CASSFMGSATDTQYF. CDR3 bases: TGTGCCAGCAGCTTTATGGGGTCCGCCACAGATACGCAGTATTTT.